This TCR beta chain was sequenced in a study of blood T cell repertoires in COVID-19. Study details: Samples taken during acute and convalescent COVID-19 were collected in the United States, Italy and Spain.

Germline assignment: CDR1 MGHDK and CDR2 SYGVNS. The CDR3 extends over 13 amino acids. The V segment lost 4 bases and the J segment 4 bases; nucleotides outside the gene matches: 3. Authors' processing steps: Amplification of reference gene primers was used by the study to estimate nucleated cell counts. The method was immunoSEQ multiplex PCR; TCRdb's version includes in-frame clones alone and lacks a portion of them. That table supplies the V and J calls and clone size; D and trimming were determined from the DNA. This table has about 86,000 clones, more than 75% appearing once. The sample taken for sequencing was peripheral blood. V is TRBV25-1 and J is TRBJ2-5; 7 nucleotides match TRBD1. The sequence was collected from a human donor in a cohort sampled during active COVID-19. The CDR3, as DNA: TGTGCCAGCAGTGCACACAGGGGAGAGACCCAGTACTTC. Translating it yields CASSAHRGETQYF. Supplemented by reference TRBV25-1 and TRBJ2-5, the full variable domain reads EADIYQTPRYLVIGTGKKITLECSQTMGHDKMYWYQQDPGMELHLIHYSYGVNSTEKGDLSSESTVSRIRTEHFPLTLESARPSHTSQYLCASSAHRGETQYFGPGTRLLVL.